This entry lists 18 T cell receptor beta chains sequenced from one sample in a study of T cells after yellow fever vaccination. A single record per CDR3 protein comes from TCRdb applying MiXCR to the 5' RACE reads. The repertoire consists of around 310,000 distinct CDR3 sequences, with roughly 8.7% occurring once and the leading ten covering more than 15%. The source was PBMCs, collected on the day of the first yellow fever vaccination. The receptor set was obtained from a man between 18 and 35 years old who received the YFV17D yellow fever vaccine.

The V call is TRBV7-2, the J call TRBJ2-7; D remains unclear. The CDR3 loop spans 14 amino acids. V gave up 0 bases and J gave up 2 bases, with 8 bases separating them. Germline CDR1 reads SGHTA; CDR2 reads FQGNSA. The CDR3 DNA is TGTGCCAGCAGCTTAGCGCTGGAAGCCTACGAGCAGTACTTC. Protein: CASSLALEAYEQYF.

This clonotype was detected a few times. This rearrangement joins TRBV7-9 to TRBJ1-5; 7 nucleotides match TRBD1. The CDR3 sequence is 15 residues long. V trimming: 4 bases; J trimming: 3 bases; junction bases outside the gene matches: 6. Germline V gene data show CDR1 as SEHNR and CDR2 as FQNEAQ (reference sequence). This CDR3 is CASSSGDSFNQPQHF. CDR3 nucleotides: TGTGCCAGCAGCTCCGGGGACAGTTTCAATCAGCCCCAGCATTTT.

The chain couples TRBV5-6 to TRBJ2-7; the match to TRBD2 covers 14 bases. The CDR3 runs to 15 residues. Germline V gene data show CDR1 as SGHDT and CDR2 as YYEEEE. V lost 3 bases, J lost 7 bases, and 6 bases stayed unmatched. The CDR3 coding sequence is TGTGCCAGCAGCTCAACTGGACTAGCGGGGGGTGAGCAGTACGTC. It encodes CASSSTGLAGGEQYV.

This sequence joins TRBV6-2 or TRBV6-3 and TRBJ2-7, with 9 bases matching TRBD2. The CDR3 has 15 amino acids. Germline V gene lookup returns CDR1 MNHEY and CDR2 SVGEGT. V gave up 2 bases and J gave up 3 bases; unmatched junction bases: 5. In DNA, the CDR3 is TGTGCCAGCAGTTACGTAGCGGGGGCCTTCTACGAGCAGTACGTC. Protein sequence: CASSYVAGAFYEQYV.

The chain carries TRBV5-1 and TRBJ2-3; a weak D match, TRBD1 (6 bases). The CDR3 runs 15 residues. Germline V lookup: CDR1 SGHRS, CDR2 YFSETQ. The V and J ends lost 5 bases and 3 bases respectively, with 16 bases between them. The CDR3, as DNA: TGCGCCAGCAGGAAGACTGACAGGACTACAGATACGCAGTATTTT. This translates into CASRKTDRTTDTQYF.

The V call is TRBV5-1, the J call TRBJ2-1, with TRBD2 matching 16 bases. This CDR3 contains 20 residues. Germline CDR1 is SGHRS and CDR2 is YFSETQ. J lost 0 bases, V lost 3 bases, and 9 bases had no gene match. This chain's CDR3 is CASSWGLAGGLKSSYNEQFF. CDR3 DNA: TGCGCCAGCAGCTGGGGACTAGCGGGGGGGCTGAAGAGCTCCTACAATGAGCAGTTCTTC.

The CDR3 DNA is TGCGCCAGCAGAACGGGACAGGGAGAGGAGACCCAGTACTTC. Its protein is CASRTGQGEETQYF. The chain joins TRBV5-1 to TRBJ2-5; 9 bases line up with TRBD1. The CDR3 covers 14 residues. Germline assignment: CDR1 SGHRS and CDR2 YFSETQ. Trimming removed 5 bases from V and 5 bases from J; junction bases left unmatched: 7.

This clonotype turned up a few times. The chain carries TRBV5-1 and TRBJ1-4; D gene uncertain. Trimming took off 1 base at V and 7 bases at J, with 14 bases between the two ends. The germline V gene has CDR1 SGHRS and CDR2 YFSETQ. The CDR3 has 15 amino acids. The CDR3 loop is CASSLNPALGEKLFF. The CDR3 nucleotides read TGCGCCAGCAGCTTGAATCCAGCTTTGGGTGAAAAACTGTTTTTT.

The V and J genes are TRBV19 and TRBJ1-5, with D uncertain. CDR1 and CDR2 from the germline V gene are LNHDA and SQIVND (reference sequence). The length of the CDR3 is 15 residues. V was trimmed by 4 bases and J by 0 bases, leaving 10 bases between them. The CDR3 DNA follows: TGTGCCAGTAGTAATCGACGGGATAGCAATCAGCCCCAGCATTTT. It encodes CASSNRRDSNQPQHF. The full variable domain, rest sourced from reference TRBV19 and TRBJ1-5, is DGGITQSPKYLFRKEGQNVTLSCEQNLNHDAMYWYRQDPGQGLRLIYYSQIVNDFQKGDIAEGYSVSREKKESFPLTVTSAQKNPTAFYLCASSNRRDSNQPQHFGDGTRLSIL.

This clonotype was detected only a few times. The chain uses TRBV6-2 or TRBV6-3 and TRBJ2-7, with 7 bases matching TRBD1. CDR3 length equals 13 residues. V was clipped by 4 bases and J by 2 bases; unmatched bases: 2. Germline CDR1 MNHEY, CDR2 SVGEGT. This chain's CDR3 is CASSWDRAYEQYF. CDR3 in DNA: TGTGCCAGCAGTTGGGACAGAGCCTACGAGCAGTACTTC.

This clonotype was seen a handful of times. The chain is built from TRBV29-1 and TRBJ1-1; tentative D call: TRBD1 (6 bases). Trimming removed 7 bases at V and 6 bases at J, with 18 bases between. CDR3 size: 13 residues. Germline CDR1 is SQVTM and CDR2 is ANQGSEA. The CDR3 spells CSAERGATAEAFF. CDR3 bases: TGCAGCGCCGAAAGGGGGGCGACCGCTGAAGCTTTCTTT.

This chain uses TRBV9 with TRBJ2-1; the match to TRBD2 covers 8 bases. The CDR3 loop spans 16 amino acids. With 3 bases clipped from V and 10 bases from J, the junction kept 15 bases outside the gene matches. Germline assignment: CDR1 SGDLS and CDR2 YYNGEE. The CDR3 loop is CASSGETRGGLGEQFF. The CDR3 bases are TGTGCCAGCAGCGGAGAGACTCGGGGGGGCTTAGGGGAGCAGTTCTTC.

The rearrangement joins TRBV6-5 to TRBJ2-3; the D gene is possibly TRBD2 (6 bases). This CDR3 spans 17 amino acids. Germline V gives CDR1 MNHEY, CDR2 SVGAGI. V was cut by 5 bases and J by 0 bases, with 18 bases left in between. The CDR3 DNA reads TGTGCCAGCAGTGCTCGAGCGGGCCTTCCTAGCACAGATACGCAGTATTTT. Translation gives CASSARAGLPSTDTQYF.

This clonotype was seen a handful of times. V usage is TRBV7-9 and J usage is TRBJ1-1; 10 bases map to TRBD1. This CDR3 has 15 residues. Germline-derived CDR1 and CDR2 are SEHNR and FQNEAQ (reference sequence). V shed 2 bases and J 4 bases; nucleotides not matched to a gene: 4. The CDR3 DNA follows: TGTGCCAGCAGCTTAACCGGACAGGGGGGCACTGAAGCTTTCTTT. Its translation: CASSLTGQGGTEAFF.

Turning to this clonotype: This may be a read error, as it is one base from a much larger clone. The chain links TRBV20-1 to TRBJ2-3; 8 positions match TRBD2. The germline V gene has CDR1 DFQATT and CDR2 SNEGSKA (reference sequence). The CDR3 totals 16 residues. CDR3 in amino acids: CCASQGLAGSTDTQYF. The CDR3, as DNA: TGCTGTGCTAGTCAAGGCCTAGCGGGCAGCACAGATACGCAGTATTTT.

This clonotype was counted at least ten times. The J gene is TRBJ2-1, the V gene TRBV24-1, with 7 bases matching TRBD1. CDR3 length: 14 amino acids. V lost 0 bases to trimming and J lost 6 bases; unmatched junction nucleotides: 1. Germline V lookup: CDR1 KGHDR, CDR2 SFDVKD. The CDR3 sequence is CATSDLRGRNEQFF. CDR3 DNA sequence: TGTGCCACCAGTGATTTGAGGGGGCGCAATGAGCAGTTCTTC.

This clonotype was seen only a few times. The rearrangement links TRBV12-3 or TRBV12-4 to TRBJ2-7; a possible D gene is TRBD2 (5 bases). V lost 6 bases to trimming and J lost 6 bases, with 12 bases between them. The CDR3 length is 12 residues. The CDR3, as DNA: TGTGCCAGCAGCATCTCCCTAGCCGAGCAGTACTTC. The encoded protein is CASSISLAEQYF.

The table lists this clonotype with many counts. V is TRBV7-2 and J is TRBJ2-1; TRBD2 matches 9 bases. With 0 bases clipped from V and 8 bases from J, the junction kept 5 bases outside the gene matches. There are 15 residues in the CDR3. The germline CDR1 and CDR2 sequences are SGHTA and FQGNSA. CDR3 amino acids: CASSLASGGTDEQFF. CDR3 DNA: TGTGCCAGCAGCTTAGCTAGCGGGGGTACCGATGAGCAGTTCTTC.